Shown below are 22 T cell receptor beta chains from a single sample sequenced in a study of T-cell reconstitution after alpha-beta-depleted transplantation in children. As it was prepared, the TCRbeta library received unique molecular identifiers. TCRdb reprocessed the PCR reads via MiXCR and lists one record per CDR3 protein. The sample has about 440,000 distinct CDR3 sequences, roughly 44% seen once; the top ten hold under 30%. This specimen consisted of PBMCs, obtained before TCRalphabeta/CD19-depleted stem cell transplant. The receptors here all came from a girl aged 2-10 years with aplastic anemia, due to receive a stem cell transplant.

This clonotype was seen a handful of times. The gene calls are TRBV15 and TRBJ2-7; the match to TRBD2 covers 7 bases. Looked up from germline, CDR1 is LNHNV and CDR2 is YYDKDF (reference sequence). This CDR3 spans 14 amino acids. The V gene end was trimmed by 0 bases and the J gene end by 6 bases; junction bases not matched to a gene: 5. CDR3 DNA sequence: TGTGCCACCAGCAGAGATCTGGGGACTATCGAGCAGTACTTC. As protein: CATSRDLGTIEQYF.

This clonotype showed up just once. J is TRBJ2-7 and V is TRBV6-5; TRBD1 aligns across 9 bases. In germline, CDR1 is MNHEY, CDR2 SVGAGI. CDR3 length equals 14 residues. The V segment lost 2 bases and the J segment 6 bases; nucleotides outside the gene matches: 5. The CDR3 here is CASSYDRGVSEQYF. As DNA, the CDR3 is TGTGCCAGCAGTTACGACAGGGGGGTCTCCGAGCAGTACTTC.

In its sample, this clonotype was seen once. The chain couples TRBV6-5 to TRBJ2-4; D gene unclear. V lost 7 bases and J 7 bases, leaving 8 bases between the germline ends. CDR1 is MNHEY, CDR2 SVGAGI, per germline. The CDR3 extends over 11 amino acids. The CDR3 nucleotides are TGTGCCAGCAAATATAATAACATTCAGTACTTC. It codes for CASKYNNIQYF.

This clonotype has just a few counts. The chain is built from TRBV15 and TRBJ2-7, with TRBD1 identical over 11 bases. CDR3 length: 15 amino acids. Per germline, CDR1 LNHNV and CDR2 YYDKDF (reference sequence). The V and J ends lost 5 bases and 6 bases, in that order; junction bases with no gene match: 9. This chain's CDR3 is CATSGTGGGIREQYF. The CDR3 region has the DNA TGTGCCACCAGCGGGACAGGGGGGGGTATACGCGAGCAGTACTTC.

The chain recombines TRBV6-2 or TRBV6-3 with TRBJ2-1; the D gene is possibly TRBD2 (6 bases). Germline-derived CDR1 and CDR2 are MNHEY and SVGEGT. CDR3 length: 12 amino acids. With 6 bases removed from V and 10 bases from J, the gap between germline ends came to 13 bases. CDR3 residues: CASSNPGLEQFF. The CDR3 bases are TGTGCCAGCAGCAACCCCGGACTAGAGCAGTTCTTC.

The chain is built from TRBV7-9 and TRBJ1-5; TRBD1 aligns across 7 bases. There are 15 residues in the CDR3. V gave up 1 base and J gave up 7 bases; unmatched junction bases: 7. In germline, CDR1 is SEHNR, CDR2 FQNEAQ (reference sequence). The CDR3 loop is CASSLGQGFYQPQHF. CDR3 DNA sequence: TGTGCCAGCAGCTTAGGACAGGGTTTCTACCAGCCCCAGCATTTT. The variable domain in full, with the rest retrieved from reference TRBV7-9 and TRBJ1-5, is DTGVSQNPRHKITKRGQNVTFRCDPISEHNRLYWYRQTLGQGPEFLTYFQNEAQLEKSRLLSDRFSAERPKGSFSTLEIQRTEQGDSAMYLCASSLGQGFYQPQHFGDGTRLSIL.

The CDR3 loop is CSARGGTSGSRETQYF. For the CDR3, the DNA is TGCAGTGCTAGGGGGGGGACTAGCGGGAGTCGAGAGACCCAGTACTTC. The chain recombines TRBV20-1 with TRBJ2-5; 14 bases are shared with TRBD2. Germline loops: CDR1 DFQATT, CDR2 SNEGSKA (reference sequence). V shed 3 bases and J 4 bases; nucleotides not matched to a gene: 7. The CDR3 is made up of 16 amino acids.

This chain uses TRBV6-1 with TRBJ2-7; 10 bases match TRBD1. The J segment lost 6 bases and the V segment lost 10 bases, leaving 9 bases of the junction unmatched. There are 13 residues in the CDR3. The V gene's germline CDR1 is MNHNS and CDR2 SASEGT. The CDR3 sequence is CANSRDRGFEQYF. The CDR3 nucleotides are TGTGCCAATTCGCGGGACAGGGGTTTCGAGCAGTACTTC.

This CDR3 is CASSSGTRWYEQYF. The DNA for the CDR3 is TGTGCCAGCAGCTCCGGGACTAGGTGGTACGAGCAGTACTTC. This chain connects TRBV6-1 to TRBJ2-7, with TRBD2 identical over 8 bases. The CDR3 loop spans 14 amino acids. J lost 4 bases, V lost 6 bases, and 8 bases had no gene match. Germline assignment: CDR1 MNHNS and CDR2 SASEGT.

In this sample, this clonotype turned up a few times. This chain connects TRBV5-1 to TRBJ2-3, with 7 bases aligning to TRBD1. The CDR3 is 16 amino acids. Germline CDR1 and CDR2: SGHRS and YFSETQ. With 4 bases clipped from V and 0 bases from J, the junction kept 8 bases outside the gene matches. The CDR3 is CASSIGTAPSTDTQYF. DNA of the CDR3: TGCGCCAGCAGCATCGGGACAGCTCCTAGCACAGATACGCAGTATTTT.

The table lists this clonotype with many counts. The J gene is TRBJ2-2, the V gene TRBV5-6; 12 bases are shared with TRBD2. After removal of 2 bases from V and 2 bases from J, the junction contained 4 bases not matched to a gene. The CDR3 loop spans 17 amino acids. Germline V gene sequence: CDR1 SGHDT, CDR2 YYEEEE. CDR3 protein: CASSLRTSGINTGELFF. The CDR3 nucleotides read TGTGCCAGCAGCTTACGGACTAGCGGGATTAACACCGGGGAGCTGTTTTTT.

The chain is built from TRBV5-5 and TRBJ2-3; D tentatively fits TRBD1 or TRBD2 (6 bases each). The germline gives CDR1 SGHKS, CDR2 YYEKEE (reference sequence). The V and J ends lost 6 bases and 1 base respectively, with 21 bases between them. The CDR3 consists of 17 residues. For the CDR3, the DNA is TGTGCCAGCACCCTAGGCCGGGGGCTCCCCGGCACAGATACGCAGTATTTT. Its translation: CASTLGRGLPGTDTQYF.

This clonotype appeared a few times. This rearrangement joins TRBV29-1 to TRBJ2-7, with 7 positions matching TRBD2. Trimming removed 1 base from V and 6 bases from J; junction bases left unmatched: 3. The germline V gene has CDR1 SQVTM and CDR2 ANQGSEA. CDR3 size: 12 residues. CDR3 residues: CSVEGGSREQYF. The CDR3 region has the DNA TGCAGCGTTGAAGGCGGGAGTCGCGAGCAGTACTTC.

The table lists this clonotype with a count of one. This chain links TRBV20-1 with TRBJ2-5; 7 nucleotides line up with TRBD2. This CDR3 comprises 11 residues. The junction had 2 bases not matched to a gene; V was cut back by 5 bases and J by 5 bases. Germline CDR1 is DFQATT and CDR2 is SNEGSKA (reference sequence). The CDR3 DNA reads as TGCAGTGCTGGGAGGGTGGAGACCCAGTACTTC. It yields the protein CSAGRVETQYF.

This clonotype has a count of ten or more. The chain couples TRBV9 to TRBJ2-5; TRBD2 is a possible D gene (6 bases). V lost 4 bases and J lost 1, with 14 bases in between. CDR1 is SGDLS and CDR2 is YYNGEE in the germline V gene. This CDR3 region has 15 residues. CDR3 sequence: CASSSRGDIQETQYF. The CDR3 nucleotides read TGTGCCAGCAGCTCGCGCGGGGATATCCAAGAGACCCAGTACTTC.

The rearrangement links TRBV28 to TRBJ2-7; D gene uncertain. Germline V CDR1 and CDR2: MDHEN, SYDVKM. This CDR3 is 16 amino acids long. The ends were cut back, 10 bases at V and 3 bases at J, with 25 bases in the middle. The CDR3 spells CATIGMTLNNSYEQYF. As DNA, the CDR3 is TGTGCCACCATTGGCATGACACTCAATAACAGCTACGAGCAGTACTTC. Variable domain in full (rest from reference TRBV28 and TRBJ2-7): DVKVTQSSRYLVKRTGEKVFLECVQDMDHENMFWYRQDPGLGLRLIYFSYDVKMKEKGDIPEGYSVSREKKERFSLILESASTNQTSMYLCATIGMTLNNSYEQYFGPGTRLTVT.

With regard to this clonotype: This could be a read error, since a much larger clone is one nucleotide away. The conserved phenylalanine or tryptophan is not found at the CDR3 terminus, so this likely reflects a read error. CDR3 sequence: CASSGDSAYEQYL. The DNA for the CDR3 is TGTGCCAGCAGCGGGGACAGCGCCTACGAGCAGTACCTC. The rearrangement links TRBV7-9 to TRBJ2-7; 7 bases agree with TRBD1. The CDR3 is made up of 13 amino acids. Germline values: CDR1 SEHNR, CDR2 FQNEAQ (reference sequence). V lost 5 bases to trimming and J lost 2 bases; unmatched junction nucleotides: 3.

V usage is TRBV28 and J usage is TRBJ2-7; 7 bases match TRBD2. Germline CDR1 MDHEN, CDR2 SYDVKM. There are 13 residues in the CDR3. J was trimmed by 1 base and V by 9 bases; bases with no gene match: 6. The CDR3 loop reads CASRPSGSYEQYF. DNA of the CDR3: TGTGCCAGTCGACCTAGCGGTTCCTACGAGCAGTACTTC.

CDR3 region: CSVVMGGNSNQPQHF. Here the CDR3 DNA reads TGCAGCGTTGTGATGGGGGGCAATAGCAATCAGCCCCAGCATTTT. The chain combines TRBV29-1 with TRBJ1-5; D might be TRBD1 (6 bases). V lost 4 bases and J lost 0, with 13 bases in between. The germline CDR1 and CDR2 sequences are SQVTM and ANQGSEA. The CDR3 has 15 residues.

The chain carries TRBV14 and TRBJ2-3; D gene unclear. The CDR3 contains 15 residues. V dropped 0 bases and J dropped 0 bases, with 7 bases sitting between them. Germline CDR1 and CDR2: SGHDN and FVKESK. This CDR3 reads CASSQEVLSTDTQYF. The CDR3 nucleotides read TGTGCCAGCAGCCAAGAAGTCCTGAGCACAGATACGCAGTATTTT. The entire variable domain, with the rest obtained from reference TRBV14 and TRBJ2-3, is as follows: EAGVTQFPSHSVIEKGQTVTLRCDPISGHDNLYWYRRVMGKEIKFLLHFVKESKQDESGMPNNRFLAERTGGTYSTLKVQPAELEDSGVYFCASSQEVLSTDTQYFGPGTRLTVL.

The chain carries TRBV20-1 and TRBJ1-2; unclear D gene. This CDR3 contains 14 residues. The V and J ends lost 3 bases and 8 bases respectively, with 19 bases between them. Germline V gene lookup returns CDR1 DFQATT and CDR2 SNEGSKA (reference sequence). The DNA for the CDR3 is TGCAGTGCTAGTATGGACGGATCTATGGGAGGCTACACCTTC. Translated: CSASMDGSMGGYTF.

The CDR3 protein is CASSPTGIEQYF. The CDR3 DNA reads TGTGCCAGCAGCCCTACAGGTATAGAGCAGTACTTC. J is TRBJ2-7 and V is TRBV7-2, with D perhaps matching TRBD1 (5 bases). Looked up from germline, CDR1 is SGHTA and CDR2 is FQGNSA. The CDR3 runs 12 residues. Trimming cost V 5 bases and J 7 bases, with 12 bases left between them.